The 2 T cell receptor beta chains reported below all come from one sample, sequenced in a study of cytomegalovirus exposure and HLA in healthy donors. Vbeta (60) and Jbeta (13) primers were used in the PCR. Libraries were prepared by immunoSEQ multiplex PCR; TCRdb keeps only in-frame clonotypes and omits some of them. The table has 150,000 to 200,000 clones, roughly 85% seen once. Sample: PBMCs. The receptors come from a male donor in good health and CMV-seropositive.

J is TRBJ1-3 and V is TRBV30; D is perhaps TRBD1 (5 bases). The CDR3 spans 16 residues. Germline V CDR1 and CDR2: GTSNPN, SVGIG (reference sequence). The ends were cut back, 4 bases at V and 0 bases at J, with 16 bases in the middle. In DNA form, the CDR3 reads TGTGCCTGGACCGGAGGGACGGCGAGCTCTGGAAACACCATATATTTT. Amino acids: CAWTGGTASSGNTIYF.

This chain joins TRBV28 and TRBJ2-1; D possibly corresponds to TRBD2 (7 bases). Trimming took off 7 bases at V and 9 bases at J, with 19 bases between the two ends. Germline CDR1 and CDR2: MDHEN and SYDVKM. The CDR3 is made up of 14 amino acids. The CDR3 coding sequence is TGTGCCAGCAACGAAGGGGGGGGGTATGGTGAGCAGTTCTTC. It specifies CASNEGGGYGEQFF.